The rows below give T cell receptor beta chains drawn from one sample of a study of graft-versus-host responses after intestinal transplantation. These receptors lack a known antigen. Here immunoSEQ multiplex PCR was the method, and the copy in TCRdb shows in-frame clones only, minus some. The table lists around 64,000 clones, 90% to 95% of them singletons. Sequences were derived from unstimulated CD4+ T cells sorted from spleen or lymph node cells, sampled before transplant. The source of these receptors is a human donor who was the organ donor for an intestinal transplant. The CDR3 runs from the conserved cysteine through the conserved F or W. D genes are given only for firm matches. Not all rows give a size; the values are once, few, many and, for expanded clones, a class.

CDR3 protein: CASRQGANQPQHF
CDR3 DNA: TGTGCCAGCCGACAGGGGGCTAATCAGCCCCAGCATTTT
V gene: TRBV6-1
D gene: TRBD1
J gene: TRBJ1-5
clone size: -

CDR3 protein: CASRGLRDGYTF
CDR3 DNA: TGTGCCAGCAGGGGACTTAGGGATGGCTACACCTTC
V gene: TRBV6-1
D gene: -
J gene: TRBJ1-2
clone size: -

CDR3 protein: CASSLASGRGRASTDTQYF
CDR3 DNA: TGTGCCAGCAGCTTAGCGTCCGGCAGGGGGCGGGCTAGCACAGATACGCAGTATTTT
V gene: TRBV7-2
D gene: TRBD1
J gene: TRBJ2-3
clone size: -

CDR3 protein: CASSLEGTGGQETQYF
CDR3 DNA: TGCGCCAGCAGCTTGGAGGGGACAGGGGGACAAGAGACCCAGTACTTC
V gene: TRBV5-1
D gene: TRBD1
J gene: TRBJ2-5
clone size: -

CDR3 protein: CASSSSGGKGEQYF
CDR3 DNA: TGTGCCAGCAGCTCATCGGGGGGTAAGGGCGAGCAGTACTTC
V gene: TRBV5-4
D gene: TRBD2
J gene: TRBJ2-7
clone size: -

CDR3 protein: CASSLGDQETQYF
CDR3 DNA: TGTGCTAGCAGCTTAGGCGATCAAGAGACCCAGTACTTC
V gene: TRBV7-7
D gene: -
J gene: TRBJ2-5
clone size: -

CDR3 protein: CAISESPGVGPSYNEQFF
CDR3 DNA: TGTGCCATCAGTGAGTCCCCGGGTGTCGGCCCCTCCTACAATGAGCAGTTCTTC
V gene: TRBV10-3
D gene: -
J gene: TRBJ2-1
clone size: -

CDR3 protein: CASWRQGGGYTF
CDR3 DNA: TGTGCCAGTTGGAGACAGGGAGGAGGCTACACCTTC
V gene: TRBV19
D gene: TRBD1
J gene: TRBJ1-2
clone size: -

CDR3 protein: CASSRYRLSTETQYF
CDR3 DNA: TGTGCCAGCAGTCGATACCGCCTCAGTACGGAGACCCAGTACTTC
V gene: TRBV6-1
D gene: -
J gene: TRBJ2-5
clone size: -

CDR3 protein: CASSLYRTGAYEQYF
CDR3 DNA: TGCGCCAGCAGCTTGTATAGGACAGGGGCCTACGAGCAGTACTTC
V gene: TRBV5-1
D gene: TRBD1
J gene: TRBJ2-7
clone size: -

CDR3 protein: CASSVGPQLQGPYEQYF
CDR3 DNA: TGTGCCAGCAGCGTAGGTCCGCAGCTCCAGGGGCCCTACGAGCAGTACTTC
V gene: TRBV9
D gene: -
J gene: TRBJ2-7
clone size: -

CDR3 protein: CASSQDTARETQYF
CDR3 DNA: TGCGCCAGCAGCCAAGATACAGCTCGAGAGACCCAGTACTTC
V gene: TRBV4-3
D gene: -
J gene: TRBJ2-5
clone size: -

CDR3 protein: CASSIFRGARSNQPQHF
CDR3 DNA: TGTGCCAGTAGTATATTTCGGGGGGCTAGGAGCAATCAGCCCCAGCATTTT
V gene: TRBV19
D gene: -
J gene: TRBJ1-5
clone size: -

CDR3 protein: CASSRLGKKVTYEQYF
CDR3 DNA: TGTGCCAGCAGCCGACTCGGAAAAAAGGTCACCTACGAGCAGTACTTC
V gene: TRBV5-6
D gene: -
J gene: TRBJ2-7
clone size: -

CDR3 protein: CASSSKGGGELFF
CDR3 DNA: TGTGCCAGCAGCTCTAAGGGCGGGGGGGAGCTGTTTTTT
V gene: TRBV5-4
D gene: -
J gene: TRBJ2-2
clone size: -

CDR3 protein: CASSRGQSHGYTF
CDR3 DNA: TGTGCCAGCAGTAGGGGACAGTCTCATGGCTACACCTTC
V gene: TRBV6-5
D gene: TRBD1
J gene: TRBJ1-2
clone size: -

CDR3 protein: CASSQETGGQGYTF
CDR3 DNA: TGCGCCAGCAGCCAAGAGACAGGGGGGCAAGGCTACACCTTC
V gene: TRBV4-1
D gene: TRBD1
J gene: TRBJ1-2
clone size: -

CDR3 protein: CASSFPTSGADTQYF
CDR3 DNA: TGTGCCAGCAGCTTCCCGACTAGCGGGGCAGATACGCAGTATTTT
V gene: TRBV7-9
D gene: TRBD2
J gene: TRBJ2-3
clone size: -

CDR3 protein: CASSFGGGAPAQYF
CDR3 DNA: TGTGCCAGCAGCTTTGGCGGGGGGGCCCCGGCGCAGTATTTT
V gene: TRBV7-9
D gene: TRBD2
J gene: TRBJ2-3
clone size: -

CDR3 protein: CASSIGQQQNIQYF
CDR3 DNA: TGCGCCAGCAGCATTGGACAGCAACAAAACATTCAGTACTTC
V gene: TRBV5-1
D gene: -
J gene: TRBJ2-4
clone size: -

CDR3 protein: CARSRRGGGEKLFF
CDR3 DNA: TGTGCCCGCAGCCGGAGGGGGGGAGGGGAAAAACTGTTTTTT
V gene: TRBV12-1
D gene: -
J gene: TRBJ1-4
clone size: -

CDR3 protein: CASSVGEGQGYFTDTQYF
CDR3 DNA: TGTGCCAGCAGCGTAGGGGAAGGACAGGGGTATTTCACAGATACGCAGTATTTT
V gene: TRBV9
D gene: TRBD1
J gene: TRBJ2-3
clone size: -

CDR3 protein: CASSYGRPGNTIYF
CDR3 DNA: TGTGCCAGCAGTTACGGCAGGCCGGGAAACACCATATATTTT
V gene: TRBV6-5
D gene: -
J gene: TRBJ1-3
clone size: once

CDR3 protein: CASSPFYPDSTDTQYF
CDR3 DNA: TGTGCCAGCTCACCATTTTACCCCGACAGCACAGATACGCAGTATTTT
V gene: TRBV18
D gene: -
J gene: TRBJ2-3
clone size: -

CDR3 protein: CASSVGPGTNEKLFF
CDR3 DNA: TGTGCCAGCAGCGTAGGGCCGGGGACAAATGAAAAACTGTTTTTT
V gene: TRBV9
D gene: -
J gene: TRBJ1-4
clone size: -

CDR3 protein: CASSWAFEKLFF
CDR3 DNA: TGTGCCAGCTCCTGGGCTTTTGAAAAACTGTTTTTT
V gene: TRBV25-1
D gene: -
J gene: TRBJ1-4
clone size: -

CDR3 protein: CASSLKTGENYGYTF
CDR3 DNA: TGTGCCAGCAGCTTAAAGACAGGGGAAAACTATGGCTACACCTTC
V gene: TRBV5-6
D gene: TRBD1
J gene: TRBJ1-2
clone size: -

CDR3 protein: CASSLRRGVGNEQFF
CDR3 DNA: TGTGCCAGCAGCTTAAGGAGGGGGGTGGGCAATGAGCAGTTCTTC
V gene: TRBV13
D gene: -
J gene: TRBJ2-1
clone size: -

CDR3 protein: CASSIEGTGTQHF
CDR3 DNA: TGTGCCAGTAGTATAGAAGGGACAGGGACCCAGCATTTT
V gene: TRBV19
D gene: TRBD1
J gene: TRBJ1-5
clone size: -

CDR3 protein: CASSQGQGEQYF
CDR3 DNA: TGCGCCAGCAGCCAAGGACAGGGCGAGCAGTACTTC
V gene: TRBV4-1
D gene: TRBD1
J gene: TRBJ2-7
clone size: -

CDR3 protein: CASSYRGDWYEQYF
CDR3 DNA: TGTGCCAGCAGTTACCGAGGGGATTGGTACGAGCAGTACTTC
V gene: TRBV6-6
D gene: -
J gene: TRBJ2-7
clone size: -

CDR3 protein: CASDLQGGSIQYF
CDR3 DNA: TGTGCCAGCGACTTGCAGGGTGGGAGCATTCAGTACTTC
V gene: TRBV5-5
D gene: -
J gene: TRBJ2-4
clone size: -

CDR3 protein: CASSVSVYNEQFF
CDR3 DNA: TGTGCCAGCAGTGTTAGTGTTTACAATGAGCAGTTCTTC
V gene: TRBV2
D gene: -
J gene: TRBJ2-1
clone size: -

CDR3 protein: CASSQVGTDRGLGRNTIYF
CDR3 DNA: TGTGCCAGCAGCCAAGTAGGTACGGACAGGGGGCTTGGAAGAAACACCATATATTTT
V gene: TRBV4-2
D gene: TRBD1
J gene: TRBJ1-3
clone size: -

CDR3 protein: CASNFGQGLYSPLHF
CDR3 DNA: TGTGCCAGCAACTTCGGACAGGGGTTATATTCACCCCTCCACTTT
V gene: TRBV7-3
D gene: TRBD1
J gene: TRBJ1-6
clone size: -

CDR3 protein: CANQSSQYNEQFF
CDR3 DNA: TGTGCCAACCAAAGCAGCCAATACAATGAGCAGTTCTTC
V gene: TRBV5-6
D gene: -
J gene: TRBJ2-1
clone size: -

CDR3 protein: CASSLGSDRGYEQYF
CDR3 DNA: TGTGCCAGCAGTCTTGGGTCGGACAGGGGCTACGAGCAGTACTTC
V gene: TRBV6-5
D gene: TRBD1
J gene: TRBJ2-7
clone size: -

CDR3 protein: CASSSLGQVRNSPLHF
CDR3 DNA: TGTGCCAGCAGCTCCCTAGGACAGGTTCGGAATTCACCCCTCCACTTT
V gene: TRBV11-3
D gene: TRBD1
J gene: TRBJ1-6
clone size: -

CDR3 protein: CASSLEPGTGLRETQYF
CDR3 DNA: TGTGCCAGCAGCTTAGAACCCGGGACAGGGTTGAGGGAGACCCAGTACTTC
V gene: TRBV11-2
D gene: TRBD1
J gene: TRBJ2-5
clone size: -

CDR3 protein: CASSTQAGGPLVGELFF
CDR3 DNA: TGCGCCAGCAGCACCCAAGCGGGGGGGCCTCTTGTCGGGGAGCTGTTTTTT
V gene: TRBV5-1
D gene: TRBD2
J gene: TRBJ2-2
clone size: -

CDR3 protein: CASSPSGRGRNEQYF
CDR3 DNA: TGTGCCAGCAGCCCCTCCGGAAGGGGGAGGAACGAGCAGTACTTC
V gene: TRBV6-6
D gene: -
J gene: TRBJ2-7
clone size: -